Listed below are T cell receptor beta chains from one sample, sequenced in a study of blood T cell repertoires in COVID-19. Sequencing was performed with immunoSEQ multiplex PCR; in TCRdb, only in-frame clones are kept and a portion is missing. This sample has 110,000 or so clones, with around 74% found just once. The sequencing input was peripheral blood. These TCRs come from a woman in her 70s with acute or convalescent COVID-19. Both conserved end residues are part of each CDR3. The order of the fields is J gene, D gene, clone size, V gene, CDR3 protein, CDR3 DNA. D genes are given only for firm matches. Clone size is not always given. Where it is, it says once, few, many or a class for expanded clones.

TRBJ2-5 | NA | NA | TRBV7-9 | CASSSGLRQETQYF | TGTGCCAGCAGCTCCGGACTAAGACAAGAGACCCAGTACTTC
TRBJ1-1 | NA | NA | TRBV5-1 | CASSDLLRGENTEAFF | TGCGCCAGCAGCGACCTACTACGGGGGGAAAACACTGAAGCTTTCTTT
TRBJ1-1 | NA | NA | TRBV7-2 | CASSLHGQIAEAFF | TGTGCCAGCAGCTTACACGGACAGATCGCTGAAGCTTTCTTT
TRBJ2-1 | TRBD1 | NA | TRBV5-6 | CASRGRTGQDSYNEQFF | TGTGCCAGCAGAGGTCGAACGGGACAGGATTCCTACAATGAGCAGTTCTTC
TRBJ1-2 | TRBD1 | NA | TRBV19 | CASSSPGQGNYGYTF | TGTGCCAGTAGTTCCCCGGGACAGGGTAACTATGGCTACACCTTC
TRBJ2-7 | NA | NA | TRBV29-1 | CSVEVNGYEQYF | TGCAGCGTTGAGGTAAACGGCTACGAGCAGTACTTC
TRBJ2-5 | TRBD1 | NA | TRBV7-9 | CASSSPLTGGLETQYF | TGTGCCAGCAGCTCGCCGCTAACAGGGGGCCTCGAGACCCAGTACTTC
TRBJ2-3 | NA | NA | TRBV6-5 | CASKGGTDTQYF | TGTGCCAGCAAGGGGGGCACAGATACGCAGTATTTT
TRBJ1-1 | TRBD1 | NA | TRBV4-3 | CASSQRQGDTEAFF | TGCGCCAGCAGCCAGCGACAGGGTGACACTGAAGCTTTCTTT
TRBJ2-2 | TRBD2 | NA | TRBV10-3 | CAITRGGLGTGELFF | TGTGCCATCACACGCGGGGGGCTGGGCACCGGGGAGCTGTTTTTT
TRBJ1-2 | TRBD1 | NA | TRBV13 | CASSLGQGAQYGYTF | TGTGCCAGCAGCTTAGGACAGGGGGCTCAATATGGCTACACCTTC
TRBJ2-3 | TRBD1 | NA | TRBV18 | CASSPQGADTQYF | TGTGCCAGCTCACCGCAGGGGGCTGATACGCAGTATTTT
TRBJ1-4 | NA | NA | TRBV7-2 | CASSLVATSGEKLFF | TGTGCCAGCAGCTTAGTCGCCACCTCGGGGGAAAAACTGTTTTTT
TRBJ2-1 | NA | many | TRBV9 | CASSVGTGPNEQFF | TGTGCCAGCAGCGTAGGAACAGGGCCCAATGAGCAGTTCTTC